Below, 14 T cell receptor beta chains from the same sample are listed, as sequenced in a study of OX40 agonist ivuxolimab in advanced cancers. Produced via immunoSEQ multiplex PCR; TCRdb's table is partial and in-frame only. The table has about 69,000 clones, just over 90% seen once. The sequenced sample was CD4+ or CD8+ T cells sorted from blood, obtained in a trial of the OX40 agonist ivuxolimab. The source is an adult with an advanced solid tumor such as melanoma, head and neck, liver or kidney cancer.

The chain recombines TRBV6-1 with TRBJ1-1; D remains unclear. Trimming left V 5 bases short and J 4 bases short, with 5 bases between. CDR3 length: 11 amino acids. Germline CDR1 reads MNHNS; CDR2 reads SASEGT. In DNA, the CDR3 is TGTGCCAGCAGTAGGGTCACTGAAGCTTTCTTT. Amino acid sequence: CASSRVTEAFF.

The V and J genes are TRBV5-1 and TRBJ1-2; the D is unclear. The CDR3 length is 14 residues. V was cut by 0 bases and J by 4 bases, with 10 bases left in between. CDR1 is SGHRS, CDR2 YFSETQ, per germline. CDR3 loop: CASSLGLPGYGYTF. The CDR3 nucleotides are TGCGCCAGCAGCTTGGGCCTCCCTGGCTATGGCTACACCTTC.

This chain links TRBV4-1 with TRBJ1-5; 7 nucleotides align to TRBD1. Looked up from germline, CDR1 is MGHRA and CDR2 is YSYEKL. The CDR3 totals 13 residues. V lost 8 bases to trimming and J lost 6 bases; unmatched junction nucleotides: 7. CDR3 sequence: CASADRVLQPQHF. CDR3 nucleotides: TGCGCCAGCGCAGACAGGGTTCTTCAGCCCCAGCATTTT.

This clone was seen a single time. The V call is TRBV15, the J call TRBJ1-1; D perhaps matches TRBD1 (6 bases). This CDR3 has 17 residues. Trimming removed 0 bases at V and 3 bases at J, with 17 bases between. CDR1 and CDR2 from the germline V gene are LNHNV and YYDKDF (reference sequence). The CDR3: CATSRDLVGGRDTEAFF. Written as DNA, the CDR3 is TGTGCCACCAGCAGAGATCTCGTGGGGGGGCGCGACACTGAAGCTTTCTTT.

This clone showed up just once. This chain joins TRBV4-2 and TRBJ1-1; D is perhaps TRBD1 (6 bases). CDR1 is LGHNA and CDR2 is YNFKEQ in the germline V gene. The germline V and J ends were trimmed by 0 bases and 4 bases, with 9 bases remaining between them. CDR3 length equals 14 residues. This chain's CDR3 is CASSQDRGSTEAFF. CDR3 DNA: TGTGCCAGCAGCCAAGACAGGGGCAGCACTGAAGCTTTCTTT.

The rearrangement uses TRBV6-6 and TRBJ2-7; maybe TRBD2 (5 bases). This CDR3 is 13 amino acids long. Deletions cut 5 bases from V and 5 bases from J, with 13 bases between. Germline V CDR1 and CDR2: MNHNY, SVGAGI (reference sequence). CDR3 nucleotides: TGTGCCAGCAGTCGCGGGCCGGATCACGAGCAGTACTTC. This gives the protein CASSRGPDHEQYF.

The CDR3 sequence: CASSIDRGEPNQPQHF. As DNA, the CDR3 is TGTGCCAGTAGTATAGATCGCGGGGAACCCAATCAGCCCCAGCATTTT. The rearrangement joins TRBV19 to TRBJ1-5; unclear D gene. Trimming pared 0 bases from V and 3 bases from J, leaving 12 bases between. This CDR3 is 16 amino acids long. Germline CDR1 is LNHDA and CDR2 is SQIVND (reference sequence).

Here the CDR3 reads CASSLQGASYNEQFF. The CDR3 DNA follows: TGTGCCAGCAGTTTACAGGGGGCCTCCTACAATGAGCAGTTCTTC. The chain joins TRBV28 to TRBJ2-1, with TRBD1 matching over 8 bases. J gave up 0 bases and V 2 bases, and 0 bases lay outside the gene matches. This CDR3 contains 15 residues. Germline V gives CDR1 MDHEN, CDR2 SYDVKM.

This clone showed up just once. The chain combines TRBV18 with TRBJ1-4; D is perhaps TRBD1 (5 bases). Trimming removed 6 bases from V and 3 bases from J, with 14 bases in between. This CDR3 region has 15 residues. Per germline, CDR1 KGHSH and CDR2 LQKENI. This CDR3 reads CASSRAWGANEKLFF. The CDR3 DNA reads TGTGCCAGCTCGAGGGCCTGGGGGGCTAATGAAAAACTGTTTTTT.

CDR3 region: CAWSRGQFGGELFF. In nucleotides, the CDR3 is TGTGCCTGGAGTCGGGGACAGTTTGGTGGGGAGCTGTTTTTT. The genes are TRBV30 and TRBJ2-2; 7 nucleotides agree with TRBD1. The germline V gene has CDR1 GTSNPN and CDR2 SVGIG (reference sequence). With V trimmed by 2 bases and J by 8 bases, 8 bases remained unmatched. This CDR3 has 14 residues.

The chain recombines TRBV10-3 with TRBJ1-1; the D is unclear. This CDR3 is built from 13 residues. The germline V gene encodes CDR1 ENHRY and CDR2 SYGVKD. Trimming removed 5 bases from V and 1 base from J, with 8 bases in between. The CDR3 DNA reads TGTGCCATCAGTAAAGGTTCGAACACTGAAGCTTTCTTT. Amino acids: CAISKGSNTEAFF.

CDR3 protein: CASSPSQAGSSYNSPLHF. The CDR3, as DNA: TGTGCCAGCAGTCCTAGTCAGGCGGGGAGCTCCTATAATTCACCCCTCCACTTT. This rearrangement joins TRBV11-2 to TRBJ1-6; D is unresolved. CDR1 is SGHAT, CDR2 FQNNGV, per germline. The ends were cut back, 6 bases at V and 0 bases at J, with 18 bases in the middle. The CDR3 is 18 residues long.

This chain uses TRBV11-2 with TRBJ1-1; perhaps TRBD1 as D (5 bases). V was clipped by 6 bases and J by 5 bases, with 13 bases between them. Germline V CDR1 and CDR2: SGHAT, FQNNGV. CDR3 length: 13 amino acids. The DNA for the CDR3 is TGTGCCAGCAGGGGGGACTTGGGGACTGAAGCTTTCTTT. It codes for CASRGDLGTEAFF.

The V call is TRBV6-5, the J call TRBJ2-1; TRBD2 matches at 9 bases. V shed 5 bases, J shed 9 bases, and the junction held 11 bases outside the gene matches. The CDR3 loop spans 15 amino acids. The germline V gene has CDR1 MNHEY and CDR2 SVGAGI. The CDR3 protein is CASSPWLAGIREQFF. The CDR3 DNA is TGTGCCAGCAGTCCCTGGCTAGCGGGAATTCGTGAGCAGTTCTTC.